This TCR beta chain stems from a study of graft-versus-host responses after intestinal transplantation. This CDR3 is 14 amino acids long. Germline V gene data show CDR1 as SGHAT and CDR2 as FQDESV (reference sequence). Assay: immunoSEQ multiplex PCR; the TCRdb copy retains only in-frame clones and omits some. The table records 90,000 to 150,000 clones, approximately 96% of them present only once. Concerning this clone itself: Its antigen is currently unknown. The junction shows a germline mismatch at one end, possibly a read error.

The receptor was derived from a human donor who received an intestinal transplant. This rearrangement joins TRBV11-1 to TRBJ2-1, with TRBD2 identical over 7 bases. The sample was unstimulated CD8+ T cells sorted from spleen or lymph node cells, taken before intestinal transplant. CDR3 nucleotides: TGTGCCAGCAGCTTATCTGAAGCGGGAATCCCCCACCTCTTC. It yields the protein CASSLSEAGIPHLF.